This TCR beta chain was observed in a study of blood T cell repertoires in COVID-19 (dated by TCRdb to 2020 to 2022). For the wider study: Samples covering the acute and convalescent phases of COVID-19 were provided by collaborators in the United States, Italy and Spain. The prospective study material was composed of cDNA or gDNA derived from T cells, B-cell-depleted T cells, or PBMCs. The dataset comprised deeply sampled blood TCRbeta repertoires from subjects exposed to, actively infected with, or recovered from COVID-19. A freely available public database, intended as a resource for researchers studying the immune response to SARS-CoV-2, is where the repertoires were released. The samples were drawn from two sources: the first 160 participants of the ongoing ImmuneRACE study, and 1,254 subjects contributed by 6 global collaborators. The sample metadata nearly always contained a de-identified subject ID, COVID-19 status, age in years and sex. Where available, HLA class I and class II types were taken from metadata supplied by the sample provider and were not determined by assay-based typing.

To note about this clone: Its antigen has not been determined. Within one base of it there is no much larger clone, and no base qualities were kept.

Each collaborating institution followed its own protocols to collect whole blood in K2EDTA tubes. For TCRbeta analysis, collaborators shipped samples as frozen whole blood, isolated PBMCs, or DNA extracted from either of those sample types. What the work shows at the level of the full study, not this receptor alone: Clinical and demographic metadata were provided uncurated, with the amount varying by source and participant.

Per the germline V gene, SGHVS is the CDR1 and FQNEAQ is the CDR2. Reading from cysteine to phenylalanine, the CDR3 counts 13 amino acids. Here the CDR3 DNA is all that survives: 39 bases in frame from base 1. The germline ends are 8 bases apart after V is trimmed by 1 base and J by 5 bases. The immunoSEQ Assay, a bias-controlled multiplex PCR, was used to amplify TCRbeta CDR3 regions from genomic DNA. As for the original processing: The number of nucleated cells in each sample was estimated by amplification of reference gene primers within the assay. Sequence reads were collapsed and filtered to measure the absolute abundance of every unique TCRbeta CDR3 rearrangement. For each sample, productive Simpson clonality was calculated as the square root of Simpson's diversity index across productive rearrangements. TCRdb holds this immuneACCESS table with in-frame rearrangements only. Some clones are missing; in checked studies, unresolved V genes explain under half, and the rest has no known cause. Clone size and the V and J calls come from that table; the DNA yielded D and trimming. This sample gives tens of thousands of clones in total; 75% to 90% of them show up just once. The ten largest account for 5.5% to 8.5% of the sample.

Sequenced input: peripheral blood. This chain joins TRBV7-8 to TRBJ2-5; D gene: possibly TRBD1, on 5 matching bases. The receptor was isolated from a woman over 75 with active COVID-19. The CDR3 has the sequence CASSLGGMETQYF. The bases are TGTGCCAGCAGCTTAGGGGGCATGGAGACCCAGTACTTC.